Below, 16 T cell receptor beta chains from the same sample are listed, as sequenced in a study of cytomegalovirus exposure and HLA in healthy donors. PCR used 60 Vbeta primers and 13 Jbeta primers. Sequenced by immunoSEQ multiplex PCR; TCRdb stores in-frame clones only, minus some. The sample includes 80,000 to 95,000 clones. Sequencing used PBMCs. These receptors all come from a woman under 40 in good health and CMV-seronegative.

The J gene is TRBJ1-2, the V gene TRBV7-8; D unresolved. The CDR3 loop spans 13 amino acids. V gave up 1 base and J gave up 6 bases, with 9 bases separating them. Germline-derived CDR1 and CDR2 are SGHVS and FQNEAQ. CDR3 bases: TGTGCCAGCAGCTTAGGTCCAGAGGATGGCTACACCTTC. Its protein is CASSLGPEDGYTF. The full variable domain, with the rest looked up from reference TRBV7-8 and TRBJ1-2, is GAGVSQSPRYKVAKRGQDVALRCDPISGHVSLFWYQQALGQGPEFLTYFQNEAQLDKSGLPSDRFFAERPEGSVSTLKIQRTQQEDSAVYLCASSLGPEDGYTFGSGTRLTVV.

The gene calls are TRBV19 and TRBJ2-7; TRBD2 might be the D (6 bases). The germline V and J ends were trimmed by 1 base and 0 bases, with 16 bases remaining between them. CDR1 is LNHDA and CDR2 is SQIVND in the germline V gene (reference sequence). The CDR3 loop spans 17 amino acids. The CDR3 coding sequence is TGTGCCAGTAGTATAGTCCTGACTAGAGGGAACTCCTACGAGCAGTACTTC. Translation: CASSIVLTRGNSYEQYF. The variable domain in full, completed from reference TRBV19 and TRBJ2-7, reads DGGITQSPKYLFRKEGQNVTLSCEQNLNHDAMYWYRQDPGQGLRLIYYSQIVNDFQKGDIAEGYSVSREKKESFPLTVTSAQKNPTAFYLCASSIVLTRGNSYEQYFGPGTRLTVT.

As regards this clone: At one boundary the junction diverges from the germline segment, which might be a read error. The V call is TRBV18, the J call TRBJ2-1; 8 positions match TRBD2. The CDR3 runs 16 residues. Per the germline V gene, CDR1 is KGHSH and CDR2 is LQKENI. Here the CDR3 DNA reads TGTGCCAGCTCACCACAGACTAGCGCCTCCGACAATGAGCAGTTCTTC. This gives the protein CASSPQTSASDNEQFF.

J is TRBJ1-1 and V is TRBV27; possibly TRBD1 for D (6 bases). V gave up 0 bases and J gave up 4 bases, with 9 bases separating them. This CDR3 comprises 14 residues. Germline assignment: CDR1 MNHEY and CDR2 SMNVEV (reference sequence). DNA of the CDR3: TGTGCCAGCAGTTTATCGCACAGGGTCACTGAAGCTTTCTTT. This encodes CASSLSHRVTEAFF.

V is TRBV19 and J is TRBJ1-5; 10 nucleotides agree with TRBD1. The CDR3 runs 15 residues. Germline loops: CDR1 LNHDA, CDR2 SQIVND (reference sequence). V was pared by 3 bases and J by 9 bases, with 8 bases of the junction left unmatched. CDR3 amino acids: CASSIGQGEVRPQHF. In DNA, the CDR3 is TGTGCCAGTAGTATCGGACAGGGGGAAGTCCGGCCCCAGCATTTT.

The V gene is TRBV5-1, the J gene TRBJ2-7; D not resolved. The CDR3 is made up of 14 amino acids. Trimming removed 4 bases at V and 0 bases at J, with 11 bases between. Germline CDR1 and CDR2: SGHRS and YFSETQ. CDR3 protein: CASSDRQFSYEQYF. CDR3 bases: TGCGCCAGCAGCGATAGACAATTCTCCTACGAGCAGTACTTC.

The chain employs TRBV29-1 and TRBJ1-1, with 7 bases that match TRBD1. V lost 1 base, J lost 9 bases, and 11 bases stayed unmatched. This CDR3 contains 14 residues. Per the germline V gene, CDR1 is SQVTM and CDR2 is ANQGSEA. The CDR3 DNA is TGCAGCGTTGAAGCCCGGACAGGAAGGGTAAAAGCTTTCTTT. It yields the protein CSVEARTGRVKAFF.

V gene TRBV18 combines with J gene TRBJ1-4; 9 nucleotides match TRBD1. The CDR3 has 16 amino acids. With 3 bases clipped from V and 5 bases from J, the junction kept 7 bases outside the gene matches. CDR1 KGHSH and CDR2 LQKENI come from the germline V gene. CDR3 sequence: CASSPPTGGRNEKLFF. The CDR3 nucleotides read TGTGCCAGCTCACCCCCTACAGGGGGCAGGAATGAAAAACTGTTTTTT.

This chain joins TRBV7-6 and TRBJ1-3; TRBD1 aligns across 9 bases. J was trimmed by 2 bases and V by 5 bases; bases with no gene match: 4. CDR1 is SGHVS, CDR2 FNYEAQ, per germline. This CDR3 is built from 15 residues. CDR3 residues: CASSNTGGTGNTIYF. The DNA for the CDR3 is TGTGCCAGCAGCAATACAGGGGGCACTGGAAACACCATATATTTT. The variable domain in full, completed from reference TRBV7-6 and TRBJ1-3, reads GAGVSQSPRYKVTKRGQDVALRCDPISGHVSLYWYRQALGQGPEFLTYFNYEAQQDKSGLPNDRFSAERPEGSISTLTIQRTEQRDSAMYRCASSNTGGTGNTIYFGEGSWLTVV.

To note about this clone: Germline and junction disagree at one end, which may indicate a read error. V usage is TRBV15 and J usage is TRBJ1-6; TRBD1 is a possible D gene (6 bases). The CDR3 consists of 16 residues. Germline assignment: CDR1 LNHNV and CDR2 YYDKDF (reference sequence). The CDR3 nucleotides read TGTGCCACCAGCAGAGAGGGCGCAGGGGCAAATTCACACCTCCACTTT. It encodes CATSREGAGANSHLHF.

The chain has TRBV29-1 and TRBJ2-5; 12 bases line up with TRBD1. V trimming: 6 bases; J trimming: 5 bases; junction bases outside the gene matches: 7. Germline V gene lookup returns CDR1 SQVTM and CDR2 ANQGSEA. CDR3 length: 14 residues. The CDR3 bases are TGCAGCGTGGGACAGGGGGCAGGAGGCGAGACCCAGTACTTC. It encodes CSVGQGAGGETQYF. Full variable domain (rest looked up from reference TRBV29-1 and TRBJ2-5): SAVISQKPSRDICQRGTSLTIQCQVDSQVTMMFWYRQQPGQSLTLIATANQGSEATYESGFVIDKFPISRPNLTFSTLTVSNMSPEDSSIYLCSVGQGAGGETQYFGPGTRLLVL.

J is TRBJ2-5 and V is TRBV18; the D gene is possibly TRBD1 (5 bases). The CDR3 loop spans 14 amino acids. Germline-derived CDR1 and CDR2 are KGHSH and LQKENI. With 6 bases removed from V and 1 base from J, the gap between germline ends came to 12 bases. The CDR3 is CASSLNQGQETQYF. In nucleotides, the CDR3 is TGTGCCAGCTCTCTCAACCAGGGCCAAGAGACCCAGTACTTC.

The chain carries TRBV29-1 and TRBJ2-3; 7 bases match TRBD2. The V segment lost 7 bases and the J segment 3 bases; nucleotides outside the gene matches: 10. The CDR3 spans 14 residues. The germline V gene encodes CDR1 SQVTM and CDR2 ANQGSEA. Here the CDR3 DNA reads TGCAGCGCCTGGGGGGGAGGGATGACAGATACGCAGTATTTT. Translation gives CSAWGGGMTDTQYF.

The chain employs TRBV7-2 and TRBJ2-7, with 7 bases fitting TRBD2. Per germline, CDR1 SGHTA and CDR2 FQGNSA. The CDR3 is made up of 15 amino acids. Germline trimming cut 5 bases from V and 6 bases from J; bases unmatched to any gene: 13. In DNA form, the CDR3 reads TGTGCCAGCAGCACCCCGGGGCTAGCGGCCCCCGAGCAGTACTTC. Its protein product is CASSTPGLAAPEQYF.

The chain combines TRBV5-1 with TRBJ2-7; D perhaps matches TRBD1 (6 bases). CDR3 length: 15 amino acids. Germline loops: CDR1 SGHRS, CDR2 YFSETQ. V was trimmed by 2 bases and J by 0 bases, leaving 12 bases between them. CDR3 in DNA: TGCGCCAGCAGCTTAAAGGACAGATTCTCCTACGAGCAGTACTTC. Protein: CASSLKDRFSYEQYF.

The V and J genes are TRBV6-5 and TRBJ1-2; TRBD1 agrees at 9 bases. With V trimmed by 2 bases and J by 4 bases, 2 bases remained unmatched. From germline, CDR1 is MNHEY and CDR2 SVGAGI. The length of the CDR3 is 14 residues. CDR3 DNA: TGTGCCAGCAGTTACGCGGGACAGGGCTATGGCTACACCTTC. Protein sequence: CASSYAGQGYGYTF.